This TCR beta chain emerged from a study of T cell repertoires in cytomegalovirus infection. Across the whole study: Indicated by public TCR beta signatures were CMV infection and matching HLA type.

Trimming removed 6 bases from V and 2 bases from J; junction bases left unmatched: 9. CDR1 is ENHRY and CDR2 is SYGVKD in the germline V gene. CDR3 length: 15 residues. TCRdb recomputed calls from the reads with MiXCR, one row per CDR3 protein. This table has approximately 340,000 distinct CDR3 sequences, almost 30% appearing once. Turning to this clonotype: Its antigen remains unidentified.

The receptor's source is a human donor in good health (CMV status not recorded). Some clones in this sample may be carry-over from other donors' samples. The chain is built from TRBV10-3 and TRBJ2-5; TRBD1 matches 7 bases. Sample: cultured PBMCs, taken from culture after CMV antigen stimulation. The DNA for the CDR3 is TGTGCCATCAGGGACTCGACAGGGCAGCAAGAGACCCAGTACTTC. Protein sequence: CAIRDSTGQQETQYF.